This T cell receptor (beta chain) comes out of a study of Tregs in tolerant kidney transplant recipients. About the research overall: Recipients received nonmyeloablative bone marrow transplants from related graft donors, with transient mixed chimerism.

Germline V gene sequence: CDR1 SNHLY, CDR2 FYNNEI. This CDR3 is 13 amino acids long. Regarding the study as a whole: No direct test of biological reproducibility was done here. Antigen-driven expansion was suggested because donor-specific Tregs expanded more than all Tregs in tolerant patients.

As regards this clone: Its antigen is unidentified. Relative to the germline gene, one junction end is altered; a read error may explain this.

Libraries were prepared by immunoSEQ multiplex PCR; TCRdb keeps only in-frame clonotypes and omits some of them. The sample consists of roughly 69,000 clones, under 98% of them appearing once. This TCR was recovered from a human donor who received a combined kidney and bone marrow transplant. The rearrangement uses TRBV2 and TRBJ2-2; 7 bases agree with TRBD1. This specimen was Tregs from blood, taken before the transplant. The CDR3 bases are TGTGCAAGCACAGGGGCGAGAACCGGGGAGCTGTTTTTT. Its translation is CASTGARTGELFF.